This T cell receptor beta chain came from a study of cytotoxic CD8 clonotypes in ibrutinib-treated CLL. The study, taken as a whole, reports: Whereas clonality rose at ibrutinib response, it declined toward baseline at progression. Clonality correlated strongly with circulating CD8+ T cells and exceeded age-matched healthy donors at baseline.

Using immunoSEQ multiplex PCR, the repertoire was profiled, and TCRdb retains in-frame clones only, with some absent. The profile shows tens of thousands of clones, roughly 57% of them singletons. Germline CDR1 is SGHAT and CDR2 is FQNNGV. The V and J ends lost 3 bases and 2 bases, in that order; junction bases with no gene match: 4. There are 15 residues in the CDR3. With respect to this clone: The antigen is undetermined.

Sequencing was performed on PBMCs, taken before ibrutinib treatment. This sequence originates from a human donor with chronic lymphocytic leukemia. The V gene is TRBV11-2, the J gene TRBJ2-3, with 8 nucleotides matching TRBD2. CDR3 sequence: CASSLGLGDTDTQYF. The CDR3 nucleotides read TGTGCCAGCAGCTTGGGACTAGGGGACACAGATACGCAGTATTTT.